The source of this TCR beta chain is a study of blood T cell repertoires in COVID-19. Background on the study: COVID-19 samples collected from the United States, Italy and Spain covered acute and convalescent phases. The cDNA or gDNA used as material had been derived from T cells, B-cell-depleted T cells, or PBMCs.

In the original processing: Amplified reference gene primers provided the basis for estimating nucleated cell counts. Here immunoSEQ multiplex PCR was the method, and the copy in TCRdb shows in-frame clones only, minus some. D and trimming come from the DNA, and the V and J calls and clone size come from that table. This sample has tens of thousands of clones, with about nine tenths found just once. V gave up 6 bases and J gave up 4 bases; unmatched junction bases: 10. The CDR3 runs to 15 residues. Looked up from germline, CDR1 is LNHDA and CDR2 is SQIVND (reference sequence). This clone was detected once.

The TCR sequence derives from a man younger than 45 with acute or convalescent COVID-19. The chain is built from TRBV19 and TRBJ2-3, with 7 bases that match TRBD1. The sequencing sample was made of peripheral blood. CDR3: CASRKTGMVADTQYF. In DNA, the CDR3 is TGTGCCAGTAGGAAGACAGGGATGGTGGCAGATACGCAGTATTTT. The full variable domain, rest sourced from reference TRBV19 and TRBJ2-3, is DGGITQSPKYLFRKEGQNVTLSCEQNLNHDAMYWYRQDPGQGLRLIYYSQIVNDFQKGDIAEGYSVSREKKESFPLTVTSAQKNPTAFYLCASRKTGMVADTQYFGPGTRLTVL.